Described below is a single TCR beta chain sequence and its context. Its antigen remains unidentified. The PCR ran on 60 Vbeta and 13 Jbeta primers. Sequenced by immunoSEQ multiplex PCR; TCRdb stores in-frame clones only, minus some. The sample consists of fewer than 200,000 clones, approximately 80% of them appearing once. These data are taken from a study of cytomegalovirus exposure and HLA in healthy donors. On the study more broadly: As an earlier analysis found, around 190 million T cells yielded over 95 million unique TCR beta sequences. Findings and limits, study-wide: Earlier analysis looked at TCR beta V segments, and most were productive about 90% or about 30% of the time. The likely explanation for a cluster of highly shared sequence variants was sequencing artifact.

The sample consisted of PBMCs. The TCR comes from a man younger than 30 in good health and CMV-seropositive.

The CDR3 loop is CASSELLVVAGARQETQYF. The DNA for the CDR3 is TGTGCCAGCAGTGAACTCTTAGTTGTAGCAGGGGCGAGGCAAGAGACCCAGTACTTC. This chain connects TRBV6-1 to TRBJ2-5; possibly TRBD1 for D (6 bases). CDR1 is MNHNS and CDR2 is SASEGT in the germline V gene. Trimming stripped 2 bases from V and 2 bases from J, with 24 bases between. This CDR3 is built from 19 residues.